One TCR beta chain is described in this entry. Its antigen is undetermined. The sample originates from a study of Graves' ophthalmopathy and Graves' hyperthyroidism. Study overall: Over 18 months of follow-up, stable hyperthyroidism required that no ophthalmopathy appear.

Findings and caveats of the study: Detected in blood as well were most expanded thyroid clonotypes with frequency above 0.001.

Other autoimmune diseases, uncontrolled infections, pregnancy or lactation led to the exclusion of patients. The CDR3 has 13 amino acids. Per germline, CDR1 SGHDN and CDR2 FVKESK. Amplification targeted the TCR beta CDR3 regions, with RNA transcripts as the source material. HTBI primers were used in a first-round RT-PCR, which preceded a second-round multiplex PCR. MiXCR, applied by TCRdb to the multiplex PCR reads, yields one record per CDR3 protein. The table lists approximately 1.2 million distinct CDR3 sequences, roughly 35% of them singletons. The sample taken for sequencing was peripheral blood or thyroid tissue (not recorded which). The chain combines TRBV14 with TRBJ2-5; no firm D call. The clonotype comes from an adult man with Graves' hyperthyroidism. In DNA, the CDR3 is TGTGCTAGAGTCCAAGGGCGTGGGGAGACCCAGTACTTC. Its protein product is CARVQGRGETQYF.